The present entry profiles one T cell receptor beta chain with its context. What it recognizes is unknown. The V and J ends lost 1 base and 6 bases respectively, with 12 bases between them. Germline CDR1 and CDR2: SGHVS and FQNEAQ. This CDR3 has 15 residues. This record belongs to a study of T cell repertoires in cytomegalovirus infection. Study as a whole: Indications of both CMV infection and matching HLA type were provided by public TCR beta signatures. Whole-study findings and limits: Predominance within the ex vivo response was attributable to HLA-C-restricted CMV-specific TCR beta clonotypes. Individuals carrying CMV plus the relevant HLA were identified by cumulative frequency of public TCR beta families.

MiXCR was run by TCRdb on the reads, yielding one entry per CDR3 protein. The data show a few hundred thousand distinct CDR3 sequences, 8% to 10% seen once. This chain uses TRBV7-8 with TRBJ2-2, with D uncertain. Sequences were obtained from PBMCs. The receptor was isolated from a human donor in good health (CMV status not recorded). Some clones in this sample may be carry-over from other donors' samples. CDR3 protein: CASSLVGLGPGELFF. DNA of the CDR3: TGTGCCAGCAGCTTAGTTGGGCTAGGTCCCGGGGAGCTGTTTTTT.